This T cell receptor (beta chain) was captured by sequencing in a study of blood T cell repertoires in COVID-19. Study details: Sites in the United States, Italy and Spain provided acute and convalescent COVID-19 samples. T cells, B-cell-depleted T cells, or PBMCs supplied cDNA or gDNA.

The data were produced by immunoSEQ multiplex PCR, yet TCRdb's version contains in-frame clones alone and is incomplete. The sample consists of 200,000 to 250,000 clones, under 90% of them appearing once. CDR3 length equals 16 residues. The V gene lost 2 bases and the J gene lost 8 bases, with 18 bases spanning the gap. The germline CDR1 and CDR2 sequences are SGHTA and FQGNSA. Adults between roughly 18 and 95 years of age took part from 20 to 25 US areas. Participant reports of clinical history set cohort assignment. The chain uses TRBV7-2 and TRBJ1-4, with unresolved D. The material sequenced was PBMCs or T cells enriched from blood (not recorded which). The clonotype comes from a man in his fifties or sixties who had recovered from COVID-19. The CDR3 sequence: CASSLNPSGSGEKLFF. CDR3 in DNA: TGTGCCAGCAGCTTAAATCCTAGTGGGTCCGGGGAAAAACTGTTTTTT.